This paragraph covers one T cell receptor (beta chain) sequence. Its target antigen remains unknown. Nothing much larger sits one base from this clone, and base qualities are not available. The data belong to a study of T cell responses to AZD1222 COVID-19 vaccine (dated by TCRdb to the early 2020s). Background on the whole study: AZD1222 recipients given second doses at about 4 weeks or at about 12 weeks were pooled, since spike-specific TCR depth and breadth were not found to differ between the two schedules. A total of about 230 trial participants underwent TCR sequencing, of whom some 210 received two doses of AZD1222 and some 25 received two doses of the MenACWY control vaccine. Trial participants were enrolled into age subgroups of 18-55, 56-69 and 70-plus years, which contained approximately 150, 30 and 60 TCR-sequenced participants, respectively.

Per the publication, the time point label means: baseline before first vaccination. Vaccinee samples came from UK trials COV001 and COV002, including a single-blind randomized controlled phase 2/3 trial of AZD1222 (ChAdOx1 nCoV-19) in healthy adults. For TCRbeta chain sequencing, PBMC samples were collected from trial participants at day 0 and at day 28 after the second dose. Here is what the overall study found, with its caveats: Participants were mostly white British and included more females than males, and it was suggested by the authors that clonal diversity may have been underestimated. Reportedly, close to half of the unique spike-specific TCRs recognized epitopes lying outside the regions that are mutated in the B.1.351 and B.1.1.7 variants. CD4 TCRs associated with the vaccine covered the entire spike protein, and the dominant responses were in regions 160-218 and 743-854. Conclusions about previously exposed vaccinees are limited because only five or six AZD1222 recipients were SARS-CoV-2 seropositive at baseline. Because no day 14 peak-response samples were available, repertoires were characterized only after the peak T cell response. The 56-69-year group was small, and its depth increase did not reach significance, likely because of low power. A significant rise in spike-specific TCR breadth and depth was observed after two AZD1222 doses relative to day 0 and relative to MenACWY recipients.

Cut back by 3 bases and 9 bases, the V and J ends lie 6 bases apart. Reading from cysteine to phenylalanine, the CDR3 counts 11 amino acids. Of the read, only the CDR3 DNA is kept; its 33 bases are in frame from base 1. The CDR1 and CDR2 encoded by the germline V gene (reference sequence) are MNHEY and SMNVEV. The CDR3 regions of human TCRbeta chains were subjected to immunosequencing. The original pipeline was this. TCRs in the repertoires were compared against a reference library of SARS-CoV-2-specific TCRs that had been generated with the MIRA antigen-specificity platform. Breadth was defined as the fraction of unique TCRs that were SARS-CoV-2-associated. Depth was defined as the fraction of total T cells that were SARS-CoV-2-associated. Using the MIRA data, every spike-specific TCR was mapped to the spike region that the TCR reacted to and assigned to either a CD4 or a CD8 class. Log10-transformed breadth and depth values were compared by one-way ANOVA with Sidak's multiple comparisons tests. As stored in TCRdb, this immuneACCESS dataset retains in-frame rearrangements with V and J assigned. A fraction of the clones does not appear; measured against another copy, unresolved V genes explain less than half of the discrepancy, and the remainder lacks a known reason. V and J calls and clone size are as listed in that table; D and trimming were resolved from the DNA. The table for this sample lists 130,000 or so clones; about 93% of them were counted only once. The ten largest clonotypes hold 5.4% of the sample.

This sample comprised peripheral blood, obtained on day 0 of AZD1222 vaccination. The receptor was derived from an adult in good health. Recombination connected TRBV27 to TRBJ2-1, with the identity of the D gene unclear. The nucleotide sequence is TGTGCCAGCAGTTTGAGGAGTGAGCAGTTCTTC. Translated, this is CASSLRSEQFF.